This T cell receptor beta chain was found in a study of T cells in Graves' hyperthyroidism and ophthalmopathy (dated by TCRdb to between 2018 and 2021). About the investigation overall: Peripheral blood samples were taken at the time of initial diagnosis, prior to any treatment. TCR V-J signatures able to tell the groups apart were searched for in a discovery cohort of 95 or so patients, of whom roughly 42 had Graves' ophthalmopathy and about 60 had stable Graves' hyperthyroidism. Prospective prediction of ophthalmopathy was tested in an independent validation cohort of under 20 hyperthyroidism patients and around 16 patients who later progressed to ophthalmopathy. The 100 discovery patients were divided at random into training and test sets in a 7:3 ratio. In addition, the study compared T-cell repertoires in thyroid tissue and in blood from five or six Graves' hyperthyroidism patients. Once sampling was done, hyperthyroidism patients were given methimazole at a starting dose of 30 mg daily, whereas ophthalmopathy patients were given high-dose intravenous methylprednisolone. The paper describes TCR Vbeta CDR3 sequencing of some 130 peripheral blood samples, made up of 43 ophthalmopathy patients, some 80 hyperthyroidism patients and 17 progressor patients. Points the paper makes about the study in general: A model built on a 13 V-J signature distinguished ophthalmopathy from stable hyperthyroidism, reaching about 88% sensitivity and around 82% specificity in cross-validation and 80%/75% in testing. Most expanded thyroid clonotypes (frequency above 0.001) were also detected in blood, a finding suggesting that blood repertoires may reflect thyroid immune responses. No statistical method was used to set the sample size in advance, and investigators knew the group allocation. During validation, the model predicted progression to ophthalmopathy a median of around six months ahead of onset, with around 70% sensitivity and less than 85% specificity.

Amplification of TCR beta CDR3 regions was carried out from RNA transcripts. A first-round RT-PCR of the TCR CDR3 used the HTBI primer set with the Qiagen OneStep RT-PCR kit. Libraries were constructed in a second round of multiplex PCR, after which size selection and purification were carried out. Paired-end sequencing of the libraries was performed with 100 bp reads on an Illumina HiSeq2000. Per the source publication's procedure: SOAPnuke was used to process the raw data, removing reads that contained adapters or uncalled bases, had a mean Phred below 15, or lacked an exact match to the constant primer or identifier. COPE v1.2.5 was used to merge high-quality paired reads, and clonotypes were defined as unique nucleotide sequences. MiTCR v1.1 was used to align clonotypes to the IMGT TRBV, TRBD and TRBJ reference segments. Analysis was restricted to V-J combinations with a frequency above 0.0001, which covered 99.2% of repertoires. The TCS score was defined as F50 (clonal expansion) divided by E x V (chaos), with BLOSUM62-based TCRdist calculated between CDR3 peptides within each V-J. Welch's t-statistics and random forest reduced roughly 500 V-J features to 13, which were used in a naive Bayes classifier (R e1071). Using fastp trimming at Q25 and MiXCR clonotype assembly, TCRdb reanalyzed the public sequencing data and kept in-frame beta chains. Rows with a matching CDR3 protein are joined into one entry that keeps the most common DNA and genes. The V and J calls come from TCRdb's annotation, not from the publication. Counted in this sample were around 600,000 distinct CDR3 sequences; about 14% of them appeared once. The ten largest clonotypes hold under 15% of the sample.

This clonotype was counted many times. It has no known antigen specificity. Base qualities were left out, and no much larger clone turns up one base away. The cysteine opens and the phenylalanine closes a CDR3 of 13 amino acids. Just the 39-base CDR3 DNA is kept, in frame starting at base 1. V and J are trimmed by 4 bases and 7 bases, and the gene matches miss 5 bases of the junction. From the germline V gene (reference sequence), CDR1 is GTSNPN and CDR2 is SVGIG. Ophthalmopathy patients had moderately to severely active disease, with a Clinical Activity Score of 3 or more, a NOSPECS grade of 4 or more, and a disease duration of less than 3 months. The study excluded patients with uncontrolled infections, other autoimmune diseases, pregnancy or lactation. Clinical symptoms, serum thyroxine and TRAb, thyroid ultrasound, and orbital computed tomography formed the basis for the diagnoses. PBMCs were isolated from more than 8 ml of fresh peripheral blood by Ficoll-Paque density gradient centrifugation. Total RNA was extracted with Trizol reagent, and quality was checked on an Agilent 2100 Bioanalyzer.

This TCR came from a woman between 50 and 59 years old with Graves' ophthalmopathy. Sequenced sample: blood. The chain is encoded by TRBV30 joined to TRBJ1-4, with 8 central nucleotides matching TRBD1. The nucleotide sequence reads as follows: TGTGCCTGGAACAGGGGGTATTCTGAAAAACTGTTTTTT. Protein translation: CAWNRGYSEKLFF.